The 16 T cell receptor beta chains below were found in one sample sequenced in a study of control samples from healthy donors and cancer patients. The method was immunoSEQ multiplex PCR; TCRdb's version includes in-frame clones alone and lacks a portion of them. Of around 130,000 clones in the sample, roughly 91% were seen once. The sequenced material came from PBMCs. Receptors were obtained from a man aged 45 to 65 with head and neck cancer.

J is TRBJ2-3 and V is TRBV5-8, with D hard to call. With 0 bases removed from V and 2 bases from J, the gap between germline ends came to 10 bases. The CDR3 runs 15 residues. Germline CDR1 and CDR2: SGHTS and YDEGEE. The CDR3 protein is CASSLAGPPTDTQYF. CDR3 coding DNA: TGTGCCAGCAGCTTGGCTGGGCCCCCCACAGATACGCAGTATTTT.

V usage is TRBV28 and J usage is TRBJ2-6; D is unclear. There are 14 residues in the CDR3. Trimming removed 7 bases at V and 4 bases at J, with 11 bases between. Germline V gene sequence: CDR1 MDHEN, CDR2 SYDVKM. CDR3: CASTEHSGANVLTF. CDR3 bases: TGTGCCAGCACCGAACACTCCGGGGCCAACGTCCTGACTTTC.

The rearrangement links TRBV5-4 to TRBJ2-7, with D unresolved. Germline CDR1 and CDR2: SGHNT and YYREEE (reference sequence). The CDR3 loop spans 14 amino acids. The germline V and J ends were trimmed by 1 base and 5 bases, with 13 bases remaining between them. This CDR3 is CASSLSGNADEQYF. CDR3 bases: TGTGCCAGCAGCTTGAGTGGGAATGCAGACGAGCAGTACTTC.

This chain's CDR3 is CASSFTGFGTEAFF. CDR3 sequence (DNA): TGCGCCAGCAGCTTTACAGGGTTTGGCACTGAAGCTTTCTTT. The chain couples TRBV5-1 to TRBJ1-1; tentative D call: TRBD1 (6 bases). Trimming took off 2 bases at V and 4 bases at J, with 12 bases between the two ends. The length of the CDR3 is 14 residues. The germline gives CDR1 SGHRS, CDR2 YFSETQ.

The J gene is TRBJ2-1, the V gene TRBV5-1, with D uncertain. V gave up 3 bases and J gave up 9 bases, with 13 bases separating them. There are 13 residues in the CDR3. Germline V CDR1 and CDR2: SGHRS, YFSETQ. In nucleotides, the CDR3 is TGCGCCAGCAGCTCCCCTCCTAGAGTTGAGCAGTTCTTC. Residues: CASSSPPRVEQFF.

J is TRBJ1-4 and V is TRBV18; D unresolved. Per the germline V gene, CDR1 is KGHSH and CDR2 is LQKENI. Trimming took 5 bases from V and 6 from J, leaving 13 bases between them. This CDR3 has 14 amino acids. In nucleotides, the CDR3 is TGTGCCAGCTCAGACGGTTGGGGTCATGAAAAACTGTTTTTT. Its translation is CASSDGWGHEKLFF.

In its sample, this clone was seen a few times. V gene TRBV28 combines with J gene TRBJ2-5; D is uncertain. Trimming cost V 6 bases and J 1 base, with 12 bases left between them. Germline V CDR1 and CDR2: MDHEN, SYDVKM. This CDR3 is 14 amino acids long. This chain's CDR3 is CASSRGQSQETQYF. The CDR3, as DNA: TGTGCCAGCAGCCGTGGGCAGAGCCAAGAGACCCAGTACTTC. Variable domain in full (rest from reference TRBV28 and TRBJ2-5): DVKVTQSSRYLVKRTGEKVFLECVQDMDHENMFWYRQDPGLGLRLIYFSYDVKMKEKGDIPEGYSVSREKKERFSLILESASTNQTSMYLCASSRGQSQETQYFGPGTRLLVL.

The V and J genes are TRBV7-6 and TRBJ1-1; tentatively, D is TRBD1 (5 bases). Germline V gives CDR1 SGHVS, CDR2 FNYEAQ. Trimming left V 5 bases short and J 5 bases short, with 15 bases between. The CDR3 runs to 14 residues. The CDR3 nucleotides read TGTGCCAGCAGCCCCCGGGGGGGGTCAACTGAAGCTTTCTTT. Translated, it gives CASSPRGGSTEAFF.

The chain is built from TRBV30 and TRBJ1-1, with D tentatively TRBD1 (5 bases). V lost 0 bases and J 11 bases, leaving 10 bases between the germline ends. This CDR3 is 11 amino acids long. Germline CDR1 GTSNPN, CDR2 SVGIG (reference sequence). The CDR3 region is CAWSVGGAAFF. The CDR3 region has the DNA TGTGCCTGGAGTGTGGGAGGGGCGGCTTTCTTT.

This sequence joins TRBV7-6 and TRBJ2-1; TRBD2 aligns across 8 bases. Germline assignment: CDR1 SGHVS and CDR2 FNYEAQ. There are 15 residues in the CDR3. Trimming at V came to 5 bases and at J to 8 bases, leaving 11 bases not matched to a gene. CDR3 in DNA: TGTGCCAGCAGCGCGGGACTAGTCCTGGGGGATGAGCAGTTCTTC. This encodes CASSAGLVLGDEQFF.

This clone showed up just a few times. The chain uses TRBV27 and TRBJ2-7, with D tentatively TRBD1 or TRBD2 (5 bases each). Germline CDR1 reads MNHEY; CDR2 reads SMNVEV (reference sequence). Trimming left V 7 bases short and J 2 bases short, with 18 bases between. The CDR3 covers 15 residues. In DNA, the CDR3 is TGTGCCAGCACCGCCGGGACGGGAAAGACCTACGAGCAGTACTTC. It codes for CASTAGTGKTYEQYF.

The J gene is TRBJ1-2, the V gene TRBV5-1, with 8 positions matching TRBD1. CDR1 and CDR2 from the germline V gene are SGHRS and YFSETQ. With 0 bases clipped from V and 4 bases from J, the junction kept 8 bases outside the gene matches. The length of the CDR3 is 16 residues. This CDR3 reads CASSLASGGPSYGYTF. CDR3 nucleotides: TGCGCCAGCAGCTTGGCCTCAGGGGGCCCGAGCTATGGCTACACCTTC. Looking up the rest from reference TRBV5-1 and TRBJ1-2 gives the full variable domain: KAGVTQTPRYLIKTRGQQVTLSCSPISGHRSVSWYQQTPGQGLQFLFEYFSETQRNKGNFPGRFSGRQFSNSRSEMNVSTLELGDSALYLCASSLASGGPSYGYTFGSGTRLTVV.

The CDR3 loop reads CAISPQGQGRTEAFF. As DNA, the CDR3 is TGTGCCATCAGCCCTCAAGGGCAGGGAAGGACTGAAGCTTTCTTT. The J gene is TRBJ1-1, the V gene TRBV10-3; D is perhaps TRBD1 (5 bases). Germline lookup yields CDR1 ENHRY and CDR2 SYGVKD. The V gene lost 6 bases and the J gene lost 5 bases, with 19 bases spanning the gap. This CDR3 is built from 15 residues.

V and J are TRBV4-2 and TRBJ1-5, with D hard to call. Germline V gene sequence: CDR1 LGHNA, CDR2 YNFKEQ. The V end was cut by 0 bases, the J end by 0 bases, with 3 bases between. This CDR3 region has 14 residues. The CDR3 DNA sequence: TGTGCCAGCAGCCAAGACTATAGCAATCAGCCCCAGCATTTT. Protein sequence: CASSQDYSNQPQHF.

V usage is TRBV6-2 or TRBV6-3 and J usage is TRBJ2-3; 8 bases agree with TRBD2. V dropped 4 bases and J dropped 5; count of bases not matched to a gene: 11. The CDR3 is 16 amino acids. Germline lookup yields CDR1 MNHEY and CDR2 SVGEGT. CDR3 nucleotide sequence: TGTGCCAGCAGTTGGGCCGGCGGGGGGCCGGTAGATACGCAGTATTTT. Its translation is CASSWAGGGPVDTQYF.

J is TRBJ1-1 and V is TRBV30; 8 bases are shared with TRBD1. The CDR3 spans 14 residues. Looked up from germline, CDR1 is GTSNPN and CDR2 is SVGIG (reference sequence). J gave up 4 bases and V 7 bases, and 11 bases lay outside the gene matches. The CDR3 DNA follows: TGTGCCTCCGGACAGGGAGGTTTTGGCACTGAAGCTTTCTTT. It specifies CASGQGGFGTEAFF.